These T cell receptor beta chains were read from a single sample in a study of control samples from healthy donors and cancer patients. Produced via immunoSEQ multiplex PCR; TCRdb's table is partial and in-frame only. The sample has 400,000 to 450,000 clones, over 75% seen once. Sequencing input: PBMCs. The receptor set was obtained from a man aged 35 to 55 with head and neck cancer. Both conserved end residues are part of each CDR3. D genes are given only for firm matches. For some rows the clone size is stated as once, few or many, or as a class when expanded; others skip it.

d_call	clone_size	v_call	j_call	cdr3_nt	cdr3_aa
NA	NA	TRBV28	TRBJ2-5	TGTGCCAGCAGTTCCCCAAGGACTCGAGACTTC	CASSSPRTRDF
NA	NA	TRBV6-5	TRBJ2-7	TGTGCCAGCAGTTACTCCGATGATAGGGGATACGAGCAGTACTTC	CASSYSDDRGYEQYF
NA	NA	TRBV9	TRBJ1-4	TGTGCCAGCAACCCCGCAGGGTCAACTAATGAAAAACTGTTTTTT	CASNPAGSTNEKLFF
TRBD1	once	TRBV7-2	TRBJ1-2	TGTGCCAGCAGCAAGGGACAGGTCAACTATGGCTACACCTTC	CASSKGQVNYGYTF
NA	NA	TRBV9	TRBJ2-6	TGTGCCAGCAGCGTAGCTAGTAAAGCTGGGGCCAACGTCCTGACTTTC	CASSVASKAGANVLTF
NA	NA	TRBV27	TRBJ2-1	TGTGCCAGCAGTTTATCCATGAACAATGAGCAGTTCTTC	CASSLSMNNEQFF
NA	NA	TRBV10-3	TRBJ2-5	TGTGCCATCAGTGAGTCGGGGTCTAGCCGAGAGACCCAGTACTTC	CAISESGSSRETQYF
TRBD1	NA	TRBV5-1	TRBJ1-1	TGCGCCAGCAGGGGTGGACAGGGCATCACTGAAGCTTTCTTT	CASRGGQGITEAFF
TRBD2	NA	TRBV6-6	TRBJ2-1	TGTGCCAGCAGTTATGGTAGCGGGGCCTACAATGAGCAGTTCTTC	CASSYGSGAYNEQFF
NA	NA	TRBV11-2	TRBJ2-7	TGTGCCAGCAGCTCCCAGGGTGTCCACGAGCAGTACTTC	CASSSQGVHEQYF
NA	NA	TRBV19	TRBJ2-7	TGTGCCAGTAGTATAAGTAACAGGGTGTACGAGCAGTACTTC	CASSISNRVYEQYF
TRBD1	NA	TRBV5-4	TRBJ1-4	TGTGCCAGCAGCTTGGGACAGGGGCATGAAAAACTGTTTTTT	CASSLGQGHEKLFF
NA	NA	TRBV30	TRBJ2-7	TGTGCCTGGAGTAGAGACTACGAGCAGTACTTC	CAWSRDYEQYF
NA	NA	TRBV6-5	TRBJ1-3	TGTGCCAGCGGGATTTCGGCTGGAAACACCATATATTTT	CASGISAGNTIYF
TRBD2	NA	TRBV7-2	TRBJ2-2	TGTGCCAGCAGCTTAGTAAGCCTAGCGGGGGCCTCGAACACCGGGGAGCTGTTTTTT	CASSLVSLAGASNTGELFF
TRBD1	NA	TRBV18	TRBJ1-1	TGTGCCAGCTCACCACTTCCGGGACAGGGTGATACTGAAGCTTTCTTT	CASSPLPGQGDTEAFF
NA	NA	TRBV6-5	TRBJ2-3	TGTGCCAGCAGTTTAAGGGGGGGGCACGTTCCAGATACGCAGTATTTT	CASSLRGGHVPDTQYF
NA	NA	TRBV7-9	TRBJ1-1	TGTGCCAGTCAGACGAACACTGAAGCTTTCTTT	CASQTNTEAFF
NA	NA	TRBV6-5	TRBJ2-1	TGTGCCAGCACGGGGGCCCGATCCTACAATGAGCAGTTCTTC	CASTGARSYNEQFF
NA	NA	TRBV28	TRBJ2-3	TGTGCCAGCAGTTTACCCCTTACTAGCAAGAATACGCAGTATTTT	CASSLPLTSKNTQYF
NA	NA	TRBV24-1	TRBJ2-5	TGTGCCACCAGTGATGGACAGCAAGAGACCCAGTACTTC	CATSDGQQETQYF
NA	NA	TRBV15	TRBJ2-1	TGTGCCACCAGCACCTACAGGGACCAGGGTGAGCAGTTCTTC	CATSTYRDQGEQFF
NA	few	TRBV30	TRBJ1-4	TGTGCCTGGAATCTACGGTTTAATGAAAAACTGTTTTTT	CAWNLRFNEKLFF
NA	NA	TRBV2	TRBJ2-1	TGTGCCAGCAGTGCGGCTAGCGTAGGGAATGAGCAGTTCTTC	CASSAASVGNEQFF
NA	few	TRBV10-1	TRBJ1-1	TGCGCCAGCAGTCGACAGCCGAACACTGAAGCTTTCTTT	CASSRQPNTEAFF
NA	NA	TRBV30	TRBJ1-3	TGTGCCTGGAGTGTAGACTTCGGAGGAAACACCATATATTTT	CAWSVDFGGNTIYF
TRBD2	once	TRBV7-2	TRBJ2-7	TGTGCCAGCAGCTTAGTAGGATTAGCGGGGGGAAACTCCTACGAGCAGTACTTC	CASSLVGLAGGNSYEQYF
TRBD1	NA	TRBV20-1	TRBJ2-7	TGCAGTGCTAGTCCCGACAGGGGCTACTACGAGCAGTACTTC	CSASPDRGYYEQYF
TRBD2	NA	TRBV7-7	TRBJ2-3	TGTGCTAGCAGCTTAATCCTCGGGGGGGAAGATACGCAGTATTTT	CASSLILGGEDTQYF
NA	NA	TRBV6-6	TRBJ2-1	TGTGCCAGCAAATTAGCGGAGCGGGTAAGGAATGAGCAGTTCTTC	CASKLAERVRNEQFF
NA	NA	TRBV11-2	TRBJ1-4	TGTGCCAGCAGGACCATTCGGGGCGGGAATGAAAAACTGTTTTTT	CASRTIRGGNEKLFF
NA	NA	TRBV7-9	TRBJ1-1	TGTGCCAGCAGCTCTTCGAGAACTGAAGCTTTCTTT	CASSSSRTEAFF
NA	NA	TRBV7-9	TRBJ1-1	TGTGCCAGCAGCTTAGGGTCTGTCATGAACACTGAAGCTTTCTTT	CASSLGSVMNTEAFF
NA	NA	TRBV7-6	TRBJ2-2	TGTGCCAGCAGGAGTCCAGGTGGCGGGGAGCTGTTTTTT	CASRSPGGGELFF
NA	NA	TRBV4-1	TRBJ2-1	TGCGCCAGCAGCCTTAGGGACGCGCAGTTCTTC	CASSLRDAQFF
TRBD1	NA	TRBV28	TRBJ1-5	TGTGCCAGCAGACCCCCGACAGGGGGCCATCAGCCCCAGCATTTT	CASRPPTGGHQPQHF